This T cell receptor beta chain originates from a study of OX40 agonist ivuxolimab in advanced cancers. Overall study results and limits: CD4+ and CD8+ T cells in blood underwent clonal expansion by week 6 at 0.1 to 3.0 mg/kg. It was also the case that some nonresponders had low normalized T-cell clonal expansion.

Blood sampling took place at baseline, cycle 4 day 1, and cycle 7 day 1. The germline V gene encodes CDR1 SGDLS and CDR2 YYNGEE. The CDR3 extends over 16 amino acids. J gave up 10 bases and V 4 bases, and 16 bases lay outside the gene matches. Sequencing was performed with immunoSEQ multiplex PCR; in TCRdb, only in-frame clones are kept and a portion is missing. The sample has about 110,000 clones, 90% seen once. Concerning this clone: The antigen remains unidentified.

This sample comprised CD4+ or CD8+ T cells sorted from blood, obtained in a trial of the OX40 agonist ivuxolimab. The rearrangement uses TRBV9 and TRBJ2-1; TRBD2 aligns across 8 bases. The sequence was collected from an adult with an advanced solid tumor such as melanoma, head and neck, liver or kidney cancer. DNA of the CDR3: TGTGCCAGCAGCCTCTCCTGGCGGGGGGATGTGGGGGAGCAGTTCTTC. Translation: CASSLSWRGDVGEQFF.